The 9 T cell receptor beta chains below come from one sample, sequenced in a study of OX40 agonist ivuxolimab in advanced cancers. Assay: immunoSEQ multiplex PCR; the TCRdb copy retains only in-frame clones and omits some. The table has about 59,000 clones, about 89% seen once; the top ten hold approximately 0.41%. The sample in question was CD4+ or CD8+ T cells sorted from blood, obtained in a trial of the OX40 agonist ivuxolimab. Source of these receptors: an adult with an advanced solid tumor such as melanoma, head and neck, liver or kidney cancer.

CDR3 DNA sequence: TGTGCCAGCAGCCGGGACCCGAACACCGGGGAGCTGTTTTTT. Its translation is CASSRDPNTGELFF. The genes are TRBV2 and TRBJ2-2; D tentatively reads TRBD1 or TRBD2 (5 bases each). Germline assignment: CDR1 SNHLY and CDR2 FYNNEI. Trimming stripped 6 bases from V and 0 bases from J, with 8 bases between. The CDR3 contains 14 residues.

This chain links TRBV14 with TRBJ1-6; 7 nucleotides line up with TRBD1. Germline trimming cut 5 bases from V and 6 bases from J; bases unmatched to any gene: 4. Germline CDR1 reads SGHDN; CDR2 reads FVKESK. The length of the CDR3 is 14 residues. CDR3: CASSSRQGNSPLHF. The CDR3 nucleotides are TGTGCCAGCAGCTCCCGACAGGGTAATTCACCCCTCCACTTT.

A note on this clone: The junction departs from germline at one end; a sequencing error may be responsible. This chain connects TRBV28 to TRBJ2-5, with 8 bases that match TRBD2. From germline, CDR1 is MDHEN and CDR2 SYDVKM. The CDR3 covers 14 residues. DNA for the CDR3: TGTGCCAGCAGTTTTAGCGGGACTCAAGGGACCCAGTACTTC. Protein product: CASSFSGTQGTQYF.

J is TRBJ1-5 and V is TRBV9; D unclear. V was shortened by 3 bases and J by 11 bases, with 6 bases between the two germline ends. The CDR3 sequence is 10 residues long. Germline CDR1 and CDR2: SGDLS and YYNGEE. The CDR3 bases are TGTGCCAGCAGCGCCGAGTCCCAGCATTTT. This codes for CASSAESQHF.

A few counts support this clone. The chain couples TRBV29-1 to TRBJ1-1; 9 nucleotides align to TRBD1. The CDR3 runs 13 residues. Germline lookup yields CDR1 SQVTM and CDR2 ANQGSEA. V was pared by 3 bases and J by 7 bases, with 6 bases of the junction left unmatched. DNA for the CDR3: TGCAGCGTTGATGGACAGGGGTTTGGTGAAGCTTTCTTT. This encodes CSVDGQGFGEAFF.

The chain uses TRBV11-2 and TRBJ1-3; D ambiguous. The germline V and J ends were trimmed by 4 bases and 0 bases, with 10 bases remaining between them. Germline V gene sequence: CDR1 SGHAT, CDR2 FQNNGV. This CDR3 has 15 residues. The DNA of the CDR3 is TGTGCCAGCAGCTCACCACGTGGCTCTGGAAACACCATATATTTT. It is translated as CASSSPRGSGNTIYF.

This chain uses TRBV2 with TRBJ1-5, with a possible D match to TRBD1 (6 bases). Between the trimmed V and J ends, which lost 0 bases and 7 bases, there was a span of 16 bases. CDR1 is SNHLY and CDR2 is FYNNEI in the germline V gene. This CDR3 is 16 amino acids long. CDR3 in DNA: TGTGCCAGCAGTGAAGCGATACAGGGAGGTGGACAGCCCCAGCATTTT. It codes for CASSEAIQGGGQPQHF.

The V and J genes are TRBV7-2 and TRBJ1-3; tentatively, D is TRBD1 (5 bases). The V gene's germline CDR1 is SGHTA and CDR2 FQGNSA. The CDR3 consists of 15 residues. V was pared by 6 bases and J by 6 bases, with 18 bases between. The CDR3 DNA reads as TGTGCCAGCAGGAGCGGGGGTTCAGTCGAAAACACCATATATTTT. Translation gives CASRSGGSVENTIYF.

V gene TRBV30 combines with J gene TRBJ1-4; possible D gene TRBD1, 6 bases. CDR3 size: 15 residues. CDR1 and CDR2 (germline): GTSNPN, SVGIG (reference sequence). Deletions cut 4 bases from V and 2 bases from J, with 14 bases between. The CDR3 nucleotides are TGTGCCTGGATGGGATTCGGACAGACTAATGAAAAACTGTTTTTT. It translates to CAWMGFGQTNEKLFF.